Following are 22 T cell receptor beta chains from one sample sequenced in a study of spatial heterogeneity in lung cancer (dated by TCRdb to between 2018 and 2020). To prepare the library, 5' RACE was applied. Reads for this sample came from a NextSeq 500. In TCRdb, the public reads were trimmed at Q25 with fastp and aligned with MiXCR, with productive beta chains retained. Rows are unified per CDR3 protein, each entry keeping the most common DNA and genes. This sample holds about 6,100 distinct CDR3 sequences; roughly an eighth were observed only once. 16% of the sample is in the top ten clones. What the time point label conveys for this sample: sample taken at primary tumor resection. The source was lung tissue, collected at surgery. These receptors were collected from a human donor with early-stage non-small cell lung cancer.

This clonotype was found many times. This beta chain is off target for a library built for alpha chains, so its abundance means little. This chain joins TRBV5-4 and TRBJ2-5; D remains unclear. V lost 3 bases to trimming and J lost 4 bases, with 13 bases between them. The germline V gene encodes CDR1 SGHNT and CDR2 YYREEE (reference sequence). This CDR3 comprises 14 residues. CDR3 in DNA: TGTGCCAGCAGCTATTTTTGGCCGGGAGAGACCCAGTACTTC. Protein: CASSYFWPGETQYF.

This clonotype was detected ten times or more. A library prepared for alpha chains yielded this beta chain as an off-target read; its size is of little meaning. This sequence joins TRBV18 and TRBJ1-1; D not resolved. This CDR3 spans 15 amino acids. Trimming left V 4 bases short and J 0 bases short, with 12 bases between. Germline lookup yields CDR1 KGHSH and CDR2 LQKENI. The CDR3 reads CASSRARTMNTEAFF. CDR3 coding DNA: TGTGCCAGCTCACGCGCCCGCACCATGAACACTGAAGCTTTCTTT. The variable domain in full, completed from reference TRBV18 and TRBJ1-1, reads NAGVMQNPRHLVRRRGQEARLRCSPMKGHSHVYWYRQLPEEGLKFMVYLQKENIIDESGMPKERFSAEFPKEGPSILRIQQVVRGDSAAYFCASSRARTMNTEAFFGQGTRLTVV.

The sample holds many counts of this clonotype. This beta chain lies outside the target of a library built for alpha chains; its clone size means little. The chain recombines TRBV20-1 with TRBJ2-5; the D gene is possibly TRBD2 (6 bases). The V gene lost 3 bases and the J gene lost 4 bases, with 9 bases spanning the gap. This CDR3 has 12 residues. Looked up from germline, CDR1 is DFQATT and CDR2 is SNEGSKA (reference sequence). CDR3 sequence (DNA): TGCAGTGCTAGTCGGGGGTCAGAGACCCAGTACTTC. It codes for CSASRGSETQYF.

At least ten counts were recorded for this clonotype. The size of this beta chain means little, since it is a stray read in a library made for alpha chains. The chain combines TRBV7-2 with TRBJ2-4, with 9 bases aligning to TRBD2. The CDR3 is made up of 18 amino acids. V lost 0 bases to trimming and J lost 2 bases; unmatched junction nucleotides: 8. Germline CDR1 and CDR2: SGHTA and FQGNSA. Here the CDR3 reads CASSLAPRTSVSKNIQYF. CDR3 DNA: TGTGCCAGCAGCTTAGCGCCGCGGACTAGCGTATCCAAAAACATTCAGTACTTC.

As regards this clonotype: Since the library was made to target alpha chains, this beta chain is a stray read and its abundance is not meaningful. The genes are TRBV3-1 and TRBJ1-1; 7 nucleotides agree with TRBD1. Per the germline V gene, CDR1 is LGHDT and CDR2 is YNNKEL (reference sequence). V trimming: 8 bases; J trimming: 0 bases; junction bases outside the gene matches: 3. The CDR3 has 13 residues. CDR3 coding DNA: TGTGCCAGCCAGGGACAGATGAACACTGAAGCTTTCTTT. Translated, it gives CASQGQMNTEAFF.

This clonotype was recorded at least ten times. In a library made to pick up alpha chains, this beta chain is a stray read with a size that means little. The rearrangement links TRBV7-2 to TRBJ2-5, with D possibly being TRBD2 (6 bases). CDR1 is SGHTA and CDR2 is FQGNSA in the germline V gene. Trimming took 3 bases from V and 5 from J, leaving 10 bases between them. CDR3 length: 13 residues. CDR3 nucleotides: TGTGCCAGCAGCTTTGGAAGCGGGGAGACCCAGTACTTC. This translates into CASSFGSGETQYF.

This clonotype has at least ten counts. Because the library targeted alpha chains, this beta chain is an off-target read whose size means little. V usage is TRBV7-9 and J usage is TRBJ1-5; tentatively, D is TRBD1 (5 bases). CDR1 SEHNR and CDR2 FQNEAQ come from the germline V gene (reference sequence). The CDR3 loop spans 13 amino acids. V lost 4 bases and J lost 3, with 7 bases in between. In nucleotides, the CDR3 is TGTGCCAGCAGCTCCGGGACCAATCAGCCCCAGCATTTT. It codes for CASSSGTNQPQHF.

This clonotype rates as medium-sized. For a library built for alpha chains, this beta chain is a stray read; little rests on its size. CDR3 in amino acids: CASSQRGQDNSPLHF. CDR3 sequence (DNA): TGTGCCAGCAGTCAGCGGGGACAGGATAATTCACCCCTCCACTTT. The chain has TRBV6-1 and TRBJ1-6, with 8 bases lining up with TRBD1. This CDR3 spans 15 amino acids. Germline lookup yields CDR1 MNHNS and CDR2 SASEGT. The trim removed 5 bases at V and 5 bases at J, leaving 5 bases unmatched.

About this clonotype itself: Since it is a stray read in a library aimed at alpha chains, this beta chain has a size that is not meaningful. V usage is TRBV14 and J usage is TRBJ2-3, with a tentative D call TRBD2 (6 bases). This CDR3 region has 14 residues. CDR1 is SGHDN and CDR2 is FVKESK in the germline V gene. V dropped 4 bases and J dropped 4 bases, with 12 bases sitting between them. The DNA for the CDR3 is TGTGCCAGCAGCCCGGGGACTGCCTCAGATACGCAGTATTTT. Protein: CASSPGTASDTQYF.

This clonotype is deemed medium-sized. This beta chain is a stray sequence in a library constructed for alpha chains; its clone size is not meaningful. The chain couples TRBV7-6 to TRBJ2-1; TRBD2 aligns across 9 bases. Germline loops: CDR1 SGHVS, CDR2 FNYEAQ. After removal of 1 base from V and 6 bases from J, the junction contained 1 base not matched to a gene. The CDR3 is made up of 14 amino acids. The CDR3 region is CASSLGLAVNEQFF. CDR3 nucleotide sequence: TGTGCCAGCAGCTTAGGACTAGCGGTCAATGAGCAGTTCTTC.

This clonotype was seen at least ten times. This beta chain turned up in a library designed for alpha chains; as an off-target read, its abundance says little. The chain couples TRBV7-9 to TRBJ2-5; 7 bases are shared with TRBD1. CDR3 length: 15 amino acids. J gave up 1 base and V 5 bases, and 7 bases lay outside the gene matches. Per the germline V gene, CDR1 is SEHNR and CDR2 is FQNEAQ (reference sequence). The CDR3 spells CASSEMGQTQETQYF. CDR3 nucleotides: TGTGCCAGCAGCGAAATGGGACAGACCCAAGAGACCCAGTACTTC.

This clonotype is labeled as medium-sized. This beta chain turned up in a library designed for alpha chains; as an off-target read, its abundance says little. The chain employs TRBV9 and TRBJ2-3; 13 bases are a match to TRBD2. The CDR3 length is 19 residues. The germline gives CDR1 SGDLS, CDR2 YYNGEE. The ends lost 4 bases at V and 0 bases at J; junction bases unmatched: 11. DNA of the CDR3: TGTGCCAGCAGCTCGGGACTAGCGGGATCTGGGGGGAGCACAGATACGCAGTATTTT. This translates into CASSSGLAGSGGSTDTQYF.

This clonotype occurred many times. This beta chain turned up in a library designed for alpha chains; as an off-target read, its abundance says little. For the CDR3, the DNA is TGTGCCAGCAGACTAGGGACCAATGAGCAGTTCTTC. It codes for CASRLGTNEQFF. This rearrangement joins TRBV12-3 or TRBV12-4 to TRBJ2-1; perhaps D is TRBD1 or TRBD2 (5 bases each). There are 12 residues in the CDR3. V lost 6 bases and J lost 6, with 9 bases in between.

Of note for this clonotype: A much more abundant neighbour one base away suggests this may be a read error. This beta chain is off target for a library built for alpha chains, so its abundance means little. The genes are TRBV5-4 and TRBJ1-6; 11 bases map to TRBD1. The germline V gene has CDR1 SGHNT and CDR2 YYREEE (reference sequence). The CDR3 totals 16 residues. CDR3: CASSSGQGATGSPLNF. The CDR3 DNA reads as TGTGCCAGCAGCAGCGGACAGGGGGCGACGGGTTCACCCCTCAACTTT.

This clonotype is medium-sized within its sample. Being off target in a library aimed at alpha chains, this beta chain has a size of little meaning. The chain combines TRBV24-1 with TRBJ2-5, with D unresolved. This CDR3 has 15 residues. Trimming removed 4 bases from V and 2 bases from J, with 13 bases in between. Germline V lookup: CDR1 KGHDR, CDR2 SFDVKD. In nucleotides, the CDR3 is TGTGCCACCAGTGAGAAGGACCACCAACAAGAGACCCAGTACTTC. It is translated as CATSEKDHQQETQYF.

Worth noting for this clonotype: This beta chain is a stray read from a library made for alpha chains; its abundance is not meaningful. The chain employs TRBV19 and TRBJ2-2, with D uncertain. Trimming pared 5 bases from V and 6 bases from J, leaving 13 bases between. Germline CDR1 LNHDA, CDR2 SQIVND (reference sequence). This CDR3 comprises 14 residues. The CDR3 sequence is CASSFSPNPGELFF. In DNA, the CDR3 is TGTGCCAGTAGTTTCTCCCCAAACCCCGGGGAGCTGTTTTTT.

As to this clonotype: Within a library made for alpha chains, this beta chain is off target, and its count is uninformative. V usage is TRBV7-2 and J usage is TRBJ2-1; 10 nucleotides agree with TRBD1. The trim removed 4 bases at V and 16 bases at J, leaving 16 bases unmatched. The CDR3 runs to 15 residues. Germline V gene lookup returns CDR1 SGHTA and CDR2 FQGNSA. CDR3 DNA sequence: TGTGCCAGCAGCTCTCTCTCCCAGACAGGGGGCGTAACTTTCTTC. Translating gives CASSSLSQTGGVTFF.

At least ten counts were recorded for this clonotype. This beta chain is off target for a library built for alpha chains, so its abundance means little. The CDR3 coding sequence is TGTGCCAGCTCACTAAATGGACTAGCGGGAACCGAGCAGTACTTC. Amino acid sequence: CASSLNGLAGTEQYF. The rearrangement links TRBV18 to TRBJ2-7; 12 nucleotides match TRBD2. Germline V gene lookup returns CDR1 KGHSH and CDR2 LQKENI. CDR3 length: 15 amino acids. J lost 6 bases, V lost 4 bases, and 7 bases had no gene match.

This clonotype was found many times. The library was built for alpha chains, so this beta chain is an off-target read and its size means little. The chain joins TRBV9 to TRBJ2-7, with TRBD2 matching over 7 bases. CDR1 is SGDLS and CDR2 is YYNGEE in the germline V gene. With V trimmed by 4 bases and J by 0 bases, 10 bases remained unmatched. The CDR3 loop spans 16 amino acids. CDR3 amino acids: CASSLRASGFSYEQYF. The DNA for the CDR3 is TGTGCCAGCAGCCTACGAGCTAGCGGCTTCTCCTACGAGCAGTACTTC. Filled out from reference TRBV9 and TRBJ2-7, the complete variable domain reads DSGVTQTPKHLITATGQRVTLRCSPRSGDLSVYWYQQSLDQGLQFLIQYYNGEERAKGNILERFSAQQFPDLHSELNLSSLELGDSALYFCASSLRASGFSYEQYFGPGTRLTVT.

Relative to its sample, this clonotype is medium-sized. With the library built for alpha chains, this beta chain is off target and its frequency is not meaningful. The chain carries TRBV5-1 and TRBJ2-7, with 11 bases fitting TRBD1. V lost 4 bases, J lost 3 bases, and 6 bases stayed unmatched. The CDR3 is 15 residues long. CDR1 and CDR2 (germline): SGHRS, YFSETQ. CDR3 sequence reads: CASSPWDRGSYEQYF. The CDR3, as DNA: TGCGCCAGCAGCCCCTGGGACAGGGGGAGCTACGAGCAGTACTTC. Using reference TRBV5-1 and TRBJ2-7 for the parts outside the CDR3, the full variable domain is KAGVTQTPRYLIKTRGQQVTLSCSPISGHRSVSWYQQTPGQGLQFLFEYFSETQRNKGNFPGRFSGRQFSNSRSEMNVSTLELGDSALYLCASSPWDRGSYEQYFGPGTRLTVT.

By share, this clonotype counts as medium-sized (0.01 to 0.1%). This beta chain lies outside the target of a library built for alpha chains; its clone size means little. V usage is TRBV18 and J usage is TRBJ2-7; possibly TRBD2 for D (5 bases). The germline CDR1 and CDR2 sequences are KGHSH and LQKENI. Between the trimmed V and J ends, which lost 0 bases and 0 bases, there was a span of 9 bases. CDR3 length: 15 residues. DNA for the CDR3: TGTGCCAGCTCACCACCGGTAGGGAGCTCCTACGAGCAGTACTTC. Translated: CASSPPVGSSYEQYF.

This clonotype was recorded many times. This beta chain was picked up by a library intended for alpha chains and is off target, so its count carries little meaning. The rearrangement uses TRBV5-1 and TRBJ2-1; D possibly corresponds to TRBD2 (5 bases). CDR1 is SGHRS and CDR2 is YFSETQ in the germline V gene. Trimming pared 1 base from V and 10 bases from J, leaving 18 bases between. This CDR3 region has 15 residues. The CDR3 sequence is CASSLQPGKDREQFF. For the CDR3, the DNA is TGCGCCAGCAGCTTGCAACCCGGGAAAGATCGGGAGCAGTTCTTC.